Each of the 14 T cell receptor beta chains below was sequenced from the same sample in a study of T cells in Graves' hyperthyroidism and ophthalmopathy (dated by TCRdb to 2018 to 2020). Library generation was performed with multiplex PCR. The data were produced on an Illumina HiSeq 2000. The TCR beta CDR3 regions were amplified from RNA transcripts. For the first round of RT-PCR on the TCR CDR3, the HTBI primer set was used together with the Qiagen OneStep RT-PCR kit. The raw public reads went through TCRdb reprocessing: fastp at Q25, MiXCR clone calling, in-frame beta chains kept. When rows share a CDR3 protein, they turn into one entry using the most common DNA and genes. For this sample there are approximately 150,000 distinct CDR3 sequences; 8% to 9.5% appear just once. Clones ranked in the top ten supply less than 25% of the sample. The sample was blood. The receptor source for this set is a woman younger than 35 with Graves' hyperthyroidism that later progressed to Graves' ophthalmopathy.

This clonotype was detected ten times or more. The rearrangement joins TRBV9 to TRBJ1-1; D not certain. The CDR3 loop spans 15 amino acids. Germline CDR1 is SGDLS and CDR2 is YYNGEE. V lost 3 bases to trimming and J lost 1 base, with 13 bases between them. CDR3 region: CASSAGIAWNTEAFF. The CDR3 DNA is TGTGCCAGCAGCGCCGGAATTGCGTGGAACACTGAAGCTTTCTTT.

The sample holds many counts of this clonotype. This chain uses TRBV30 with TRBJ1-3; D is unclear. Germline-derived CDR1 and CDR2 are GTSNPN and SVGIG (reference sequence). Between the trimmed V and J ends, which lost 3 bases and 0 bases, there was a span of 9 bases. The CDR3 consists of 14 residues. CDR3 region: CAWSEGLSGNTIYF. The CDR3 DNA reads TGTGCCTGGAGCGAGGGTCTCTCTGGAAACACCATATATTTT.

This clonotype was detected ten times or more. This chain uses TRBV28 with TRBJ2-7; 8 bases align to TRBD1. This CDR3 has 15 amino acids. Germline CDR1 reads MDHEN; CDR2 reads SYDVKM. V was clipped by 6 bases and J by 3 bases; unmatched bases: 10. CDR3 protein: CASSTDRGVVYEQYF. The DNA of the CDR3 is TGTGCCAGCAGCACCGACAGGGGAGTCGTCTACGAGCAGTACTTC. Based on the CDR3 plus reference TRBV28 and TRBJ2-7, the full variable domain is DVKVTQSSRYLVKRTGEKVFLECVQDMDHENMFWYRQDPGLGLRLIYFSYDVKMKEKGDIPEGYSVSREKKERFSLILESASTNQTSMYLCASSTDRGVVYEQYFGPGTRLTVT.

V gene TRBV28 combines with J gene TRBJ1-5, with 10 bases aligning to TRBD1. The CDR3 covers 17 residues. The germline gives CDR1 MDHEN, CDR2 SYDVKM. Trimming cost V 2 bases and J 6 bases; bases outside gene matches: 10. The CDR3 protein is CASSLKPGTGVIQPQHF. CDR3 in DNA: TGTGCCAGCAGTTTAAAACCCGGGACAGGGGTTATTCAGCCCCAGCATTTT.

This clonotype was observed a few times. This rearrangement joins TRBV7-9 to TRBJ1-3, with D unclear. Germline V gene lookup returns CDR1 SEHNR and CDR2 FQNEAQ (reference sequence). CDR3 size: 16 residues. V shed 5 bases and J shed 0 bases, with 14 bases lying between them. CDR3 nucleotide sequence: TGTGCCAGCAGCCCTAAACAGAGAAACTCTGGAAACACCATATATTTT. As protein: CASSPKQRNSGNTIYF.

V is TRBV6-5 and J is TRBJ2-3; D uncertain. The germline gives CDR1 MNHEY, CDR2 SVGAGI. The CDR3 totals 12 residues. With 2 bases removed from V and 5 bases from J, the gap between germline ends came to 5 bases. Here the CDR3 DNA reads TGTGCCAGCAGTTACGCTGGAGATACGCAGTATTTT. Translating it yields CASSYAGDTQYF.

The rearrangement links TRBV20-1 to TRBJ2-3; possibly TRBD1 for D (6 bases). The CDR3 runs to 15 residues. Trimming cost V 1 base and J 1 base, with 12 bases left between them. The germline CDR1 and CDR2 sequences are DFQATT and SNEGSKA (reference sequence). CDR3 amino acids: CSARGSGAGTDTQYF. In DNA form, the CDR3 reads TGCAGTGCTAGAGGGTCAGGGGCCGGCACAGATACGCAGTATTTT.

This clonotype appeared many times. The chain links TRBV7-6 to TRBJ2-1, with TRBD2 matching over 10 bases. The ends lost 1 base at V and 3 bases at J; junction bases unmatched: 6. This CDR3 contains 17 residues. CDR1 is SGHVS and CDR2 is FNYEAQ in the germline V gene. The CDR3 sequence: CASSLEARLAGYNEQFF. The CDR3, as DNA: TGTGCCAGCAGCTTAGAAGCCCGACTAGCGGGCTACAATGAGCAGTTCTTC.

This clonotype was observed at least ten times. The gene calls are TRBV2 and TRBJ1-2; TRBD1 agrees at 8 bases. This CDR3 spans 14 amino acids. Germline CDR1 and CDR2: SNHLY and FYNNEI. With 7 bases clipped from V and 4 bases from J, the junction kept 8 bases outside the gene matches. The CDR3: CASIYGQGSYGYTF. In DNA form, the CDR3 reads TGTGCCAGCATTTACGGACAGGGCAGCTATGGCTACACCTTC.

This clonotype has just a few counts. The rearrangement joins TRBV9 to TRBJ1-2; D is perhaps TRBD1 (6 bases). V was trimmed by 4 bases and J by 4 bases, leaving 14 bases between them. The CDR3 has 14 amino acids. Per the germline V gene, CDR1 is SGDLS and CDR2 is YYNGEE. The CDR3 DNA reads as TGTGCCAGCAGCTCACCAGGGGTTAGCTATGGCTACACCTTC. Its translation: CASSSPGVSYGYTF.

This chain connects TRBV27 to TRBJ2-5; D gene uncertain. Germline lookup yields CDR1 MNHEY and CDR2 SMNVEV (reference sequence). This CDR3 comprises 13 residues. Between the trimmed V and J ends, which lost 5 bases and 0 bases, there was a span of 7 bases. CDR3 sequence reads: CASSLAYQETQYF. The CDR3 nucleotides read TGTGCCAGCAGTCTCGCATACCAAGAGACCCAGTACTTC.

The table lists this clonotype with many counts. This rearrangement joins TRBV6-2 or TRBV6-3 to TRBJ2-1; TRBD2 agrees at 9 bases. Per germline, CDR1 MNHEY and CDR2 SVGEGT. The CDR3 has 15 amino acids. After removal of 2 bases from V and 8 bases from J, the junction contained 7 bases not matched to a gene. CDR3 loop: CASSYPRGGVDEQFF. The CDR3 DNA sequence: TGTGCCAGCAGTTACCCGCGGGGGGGGGTAGATGAGCAGTTCTTC.

This clonotype was seen many times. The chain couples TRBV28 to TRBJ2-7, with a tentative D call TRBD2 (5 bases). CDR1 MDHEN and CDR2 SYDVKM come from the germline V gene. This CDR3 has 12 amino acids. V lost 5 bases and J lost 10, with 15 bases in between. CDR3 residues: CASSGDRGLQYF. In DNA form, the CDR3 reads TGTGCCAGCAGTGGGGATCGGGGTCTACAGTACTTC. The variable domain in full, completed from reference TRBV28 and TRBJ2-7, reads DVKVTQSSRYLVKRTGEKVFLECVQDMDHENMFWYRQDPGLGLRLIYFSYDVKMKEKGDIPEGYSVSREKKERFSLILESASTNQTSMYLCASSGDRGLQYFGPGTRLTVT.

This clonotype was picked up a small number of times. This chain joins TRBV19 and TRBJ2-1, with D unclear. The CDR3 is 16 residues long. With 0 bases removed from V and 5 bases from J, the gap between germline ends came to 14 bases. The germline gives CDR1 LNHDA, CDR2 SQIVND (reference sequence). The CDR3 is CASSIDSQSGHNEQFF. CDR3 DNA sequence: TGTGCCAGTAGTATAGATTCGCAGTCCGGACACAATGAGCAGTTCTTC.